This TCR beta chain comes out of a study of shared clonotypes between healthy human individuals. Regarding the study as a whole: Sampling covered blood only; tissue repertoires likely differ. Compared with memory subsets, naive subsets generally had larger estimated richness.

Trimming stripped 10 bases from V and 0 bases from J, with 7 bases between. The CDR3 runs 13 residues. Germline CDR1 and CDR2: MNHNS and SASEGT. Donors, healthy HIV-negative adults, lacked recent acute infections or vaccinations. Details on this clone: Its target is not known.

Produced via immunoSEQ multiplex PCR; TCRdb's table is partial and in-frame only. This table holds a few million clones, approximately 94% found once. The TCR was taken from a young man in good health. Sequenced input: naive CD4+ T cells sorted from blood. The sample's subset: CD45RA+ positively selected. The chain links TRBV6-1 to TRBJ2-6; no reliable D call. The CDR3 coding sequence is TGTGCCATCCGCCTCTCTGGGGCCAACGTCCTGACTTTC. Translating it yields CAIRLSGANVLTF.